Below, one T cell receptor beta chain is given with its context. This CDR3 region has 12 residues. V was cut by 11 bases and J by 0 bases, with 11 bases left in between. Germline CDR1 and CDR2: SNHLY and FYNNEI. This sample is part of a study of blood T cell repertoires in COVID-19. Study in general: Specimens from acute and convalescent COVID-19 originated in the United States, Italy and Spain.

Original methodology: It was from reference gene primer amplification that nucleated cell counts were estimated. Sequenced by immunoSEQ multiplex PCR; TCRdb stores in-frame clones only, minus some. V and J calls and clone size are copied from that table; D and trimming were computed from the DNA. The sample lists about 140,000 clones, around nine tenths occurring once. This sequence originates from a human donor in a cohort sampled during active COVID-19. The sample was peripheral blood. The V call is TRBV2, the J call TRBJ2-7; D is undetermined. The CDR3: CAGGSSSYEQYF. CDR3 nucleotides: TGTGCCGGTGGTAGCTCCTCCTACGAGCAGTACTTC.